The subject of this entry is one T cell receptor beta chain. This CDR3 has 14 residues. Germline loops: CDR1 SEHNR, CDR2 FQNEAQ (reference sequence). With V trimmed by 8 bases and J by 7 bases, 9 bases remained unmatched. In replicate PCRs of sorted subsets, around 200 ng DNA, approximately 32,000 T cell genomes, was used. Clones were sequenced by immunoSEQ multiplex PCR, and TCRdb holds only the in-frame ones, with some missing. There are roughly 2.5 million clones in the sample; 90% to 95% occur only once, and roughly 0.14% lies in the top ten. This sample was taken from a study of shared clonotypes between healthy human individuals.

This clonotype was obtained from a man between 18 and 29 years old in good health. The sample was naive CD4+ T cells sorted from blood. Subset given: CD45RA+ positively selected. The V gene is TRBV7-9, the J gene TRBJ2-2; 8 positions agree with TRBD2. The CDR3 coding sequence is TGTGCCAGCTCGCCGGGGGGGCCGGTCGGGGAGCTGTTTTTT. This codes for CASSPGGPVGELFF. Complete variable domain (other parts from reference TRBV7-9 and TRBJ2-2): DTGVSQNPRHKITKRGQNVTFRCDPISEHNRLYWYRQTLGQGPEFLTYFQNEAQLEKSRLLSDRFSAERPKGSFSTLEIQRTEQGDSAMYLCASSPGGPVGELFFGEGSRLTVL.